This T cell receptor (beta chain) is drawn from a study of human T cells and chemical hapten exposure. Time point here: patch test 2, 6 weeks after DPC sensitization. Treatment given: therapeutic diphenylcyclopropenone sensitization with weekly scalp DPC. This clonotype has a count of ten or more. TCRdb fed the RACE reads into MiXCR, producing one record per CDR3 protein. The repertoire holds around 130,000 distinct CDR3 sequences, with about an eighth as singletons. Germline V CDR1 and CDR2: LNHDA, SQIVND (reference sequence). V lost 9 bases, J lost 3 bases, and 12 bases lay in between. This CDR3 is 12 amino acids long.

This specimen consisted of whole blood, obtained in connection with sensitization to the hapten diphenylcyclopropenone (DPC). This receptor was identified in a woman aged 50 to 65 with alopecia areata. Some clones in this sample may be carry-over from other donors' samples. The chain carries TRBV19 and TRBJ2-7; D is possibly TRBD1 (6 bases). The CDR3 region has the DNA TGTGCCAGAAGGACAGAACGCTACGAGCAGTACTTC. It yields the protein CARRTERYEQYF.